This T cell receptor (beta chain) derives from a study of beta chain features in type 1 diabetes (dated by TCRdb to between 2017 and 2018). Background for the entire study: Patients and healthy donors did not differ in mean age, gender distribution, total cell number or subset yield. Regulatory and stem cell-like memory subsets were obtained from only 8 patients and about eight healthy donors, while naive and central memory subsets were obtained from all 30 or so donors. In the study, TCRB repertoires of sorted circulating CD4+ T cell subsets from recently diagnosed type 1 diabetes patients were compared with those of matched healthy donors. Across all samples, around 100 million sorted cells were examined, and cell number per subset correlated strongly with RNA yield.

What the authors observed across the whole study: At VDJ recombination sites, type 1 diabetes patients had fewer insertions and more deleted nucleotides, which implies abnormalities in thymic rearrangement. Type 1 diabetes patients showed a moderate but significant shortening of TCRB CDR3 length in all four CD4+ subsets. Because small numbers of individuals were included in the HLA sub-analyses, any influence of HLA type on TCRB rearrangement was left unresolved. Shorter templates might have been favored by PCR, but patient and control samples were amplified and corrected together, so both groups would have been affected equally by any skew. Naive, central memory and regulatory TCRB repertoires appeared to be more similar among patients than among healthy donors. Because cDNA rather than genomic DNA was sequenced, highly expressing activated cells could have been over-represented, although no difference in activation and CD3 levels was found between groups.

This clone was seen more than once but under ten times. There is no known antigen for this receptor. Nothing much larger sits one base from this clone, and base qualities are not available. The High Capacity cDNA Reverse Transcription Kit was used to reverse transcribe all of the isolated RNA, meaning that expressed TCRB transcripts were what got sequenced. Naive, central memory and regulatory T cell samples underwent deep immunoSEQ sequencing, averaging around 3.6 million total reads per sample. Sorted cells were lysed in RLT buffer and RNA was extracted with DNase-treated RNeasy Micro or Mini kits, depending on cell number. To prevent cross-contamination, each cell subset was processed individually, whereas patient and healthy donor samples were processed jointly. Using the immunoSEQ multiplex PCR, TCRB sequences were amplified from cDNA into 87-bp fragments spanning the CDR3 region. Sequencing of the amplicons was done on the Illumina HiSeq platform. The study's own analysis went as follows. PCR bias was corrected computationally using synthetic template baselines, and reads within Hamming distance 2 were collapsed, with unmergeable singletons discarded. Reads were aligned against IMGT to assign V, D and J genes, CDR3 length and insertions or deletions at six rearrangement sites. Within each subset, clonotype counts were normalized to the number of sorted cells before true diversity and Gini coefficients were calculated with the tcR R package. The overlap coefficient, calculated on TCRB nucleotide sequences, was used to quantify repertoire sharing. The source is immuneACCESS, and TCRdb retained only in-frame sequences with V and J called. Part of the clones is not carried over; for the studies checked, unresolved V genes explain less than half of this, and the remainder is unexplained. D and trimming were read from the DNA, whereas the V and J calls and clone size are those reported in that table. A total of about 220,000 clones appear in this sample, approximately 10% of them only once. 1% to 1.5% of the sample is taken by the ten largest.

A single peripheral blood draw of approximately 100 mL on average was collected from each donor into heparinised tubes. A BD FACSAria II was used to sort naive, central memory, regulatory and stem cell-like memory CD4+ T cells with a panel that included CD45RO, CCR7, CD25, CD127, CD95 and CD27. Purity was above 98% for every sorted population. Right away, PBMCs were isolated by Lymphoprep density gradient centrifugation and were stained directly, with no culture step. Samples were stained and sorted in pairs, with one healthy donor and one patient per experiment, so that batch effects were minimized. From the cysteine through the phenylalanine, the CDR3 covers 14 amino acids. Solely the CDR3 DNA is kept, with 42 bases framed from the first base. For this chain, trimming is 3 bases at the V end and 5 bases at the J end, and the number of junction bases without a gene match is 6. CDR1 is given as SNHLY and CDR2 as FYNNEI, both from the germline V gene.

This receptor was taken from a man younger than 30 in good health. The sequenced sample was central memory CD4+ T cells from blood. The rearrangement joined TRBV2 to TRBJ1-2, and 7 junction bases match TRBD1. The CDR3 protein is CASSEGQRAYGYTF. The nucleotide sequence reads TGTGCCAGCAGTGAGGGACAGCGAGCTTATGGCTACACCTTC.